The 8 T cell receptor beta chains below were found in one sample sequenced in a study of blood T cell repertoires in COVID-19. The data were produced by immunoSEQ multiplex PCR, yet TCRdb's version contains in-frame clones alone and is incomplete. The table lists approximately 290,000 clones, around 89% of them singletons, with about 0.8% in the top ten. Sequenced input: peripheral blood. All receptors come from a man younger than 40 with acute or convalescent COVID-19.

This clone appeared a few times. The J gene is TRBJ2-4, the V gene TRBV11-3, with a tentative D call TRBD2 (7 bases). V was clipped by 5 bases and J by 1 base, with 15 bases between them. Germline CDR1 and CDR2: SGHNT and YENEEA. The CDR3 has 16 amino acids. Here the CDR3 DNA reads TGTGCCAGCAGCCAGGGCGGGGGCGCCGCCAAAAACATTCAGTACTTC. Its translation is CASSQGGGAAKNIQYF.

This sequence joins TRBV7-3 and TRBJ2-2, with 8 bases identical to TRBD1. The germline CDR1 and CDR2 sequences are SGHTA and FQGTGA. V shed 5 bases, J shed 5 bases, and the junction held 10 bases outside the gene matches. CDR3 length equals 16 residues. Here the CDR3 reads CASSHRTGRGTGELFF. The DNA of the CDR3 is TGTGCCAGCAGCCATCGGACAGGGCGAGGGACCGGGGAGCTGTTTTTT.

V and J are TRBV19 and TRBJ1-5; D uncertain. Trimming cost V 6 bases and J 3 bases, with 12 bases left between them. The CDR3 loop spans 14 amino acids. The V gene's germline CDR1 is LNHDA and CDR2 SQIVND (reference sequence). CDR3 in amino acids: CASRRGVHNQPQHF. CDR3 nucleotides: TGTGCCAGTAGGAGAGGAGTCCACAATCAGCCCCAGCATTTT.

The chain uses TRBV11-2 and TRBJ2-7, with 10 bases fitting TRBD1. The J segment lost 2 bases and the V segment lost 5 bases, leaving 6 bases of the junction unmatched. CDR1 and CDR2 (germline): SGHAT, FQNNGV. The CDR3 loop spans 15 amino acids. The CDR3 DNA reads TGTGCCAGCAGCCCCCCCGGGACAGGGGCCTACGAGCAGTACTTC. Amino acids: CASSPPGTGAYEQYF.

The chain couples TRBV5-1 to TRBJ1-6; possibly TRBD1 for D (6 bases). Germline V lookup: CDR1 SGHRS, CDR2 YFSETQ. V was trimmed by 1 base and J by 7 bases, leaving 15 bases between them. The CDR3 sequence is 16 residues long. The CDR3 coding sequence is TGCGCCAGCAGCTTGTTCGGGGGGCAGGGGAATTCACCCCTCCACTTT. Amino acid sequence: CASSLFGGQGNSPLHF.

CDR3: CASSQGAGKQYF. The CDR3 bases are TGTGCCAGCAGTCAGGGGGCAGGGAAGCAGTACTTC. The chain joins TRBV2 to TRBJ2-7; 8 bases are a match to TRBD1. Germline values: CDR1 SNHLY, CDR2 FYNNEI. After removal of 5 bases from V and 8 bases from J, the junction contained 5 bases not matched to a gene. The CDR3 is 12 amino acids. The whole variable domain, remainder taken from reference TRBV2 and TRBJ2-7, is EPEVTQTPSHQVTQMGQEVILRCVPISNHLYFYWYRQILGQKVEFLVSFYNNEISEKSEIFDDQFSVERPDGSNFTLKIRSTKLEDSAMYFCASSQGAGKQYFGPGTRLTVT.

The chain recombines TRBV27 with TRBJ2-1, with 9 bases lining up with TRBD2. The CDR3 has 14 residues. CDR1 and CDR2 from the germline V gene are MNHEY and SMNVEV (reference sequence). V was clipped by 3 bases and J by 5 bases; unmatched bases: 2. Written as DNA, the CDR3 is TGTGCCAGCAGTTTGGGACTAGCCAACAATGAGCAGTTCTTC. Translating gives CASSLGLANNEQFF.

This clone was seen just once. This rearrangement joins TRBV19 to TRBJ1-2, with TRBD1 matching 9 bases. The junction had 12 bases not matched to a gene; V was cut back by 5 bases and J by 8 bases. The CDR3 is made up of 15 amino acids. Germline V gene data show CDR1 as LNHDA and CDR2 as SQIVND (reference sequence). The CDR3 reads CASSALPGQGRGYTF. CDR3 nucleotides: TGTGCCAGTAGTGCCCTTCCGGGACAGGGACGGGGCTACACCTTC.